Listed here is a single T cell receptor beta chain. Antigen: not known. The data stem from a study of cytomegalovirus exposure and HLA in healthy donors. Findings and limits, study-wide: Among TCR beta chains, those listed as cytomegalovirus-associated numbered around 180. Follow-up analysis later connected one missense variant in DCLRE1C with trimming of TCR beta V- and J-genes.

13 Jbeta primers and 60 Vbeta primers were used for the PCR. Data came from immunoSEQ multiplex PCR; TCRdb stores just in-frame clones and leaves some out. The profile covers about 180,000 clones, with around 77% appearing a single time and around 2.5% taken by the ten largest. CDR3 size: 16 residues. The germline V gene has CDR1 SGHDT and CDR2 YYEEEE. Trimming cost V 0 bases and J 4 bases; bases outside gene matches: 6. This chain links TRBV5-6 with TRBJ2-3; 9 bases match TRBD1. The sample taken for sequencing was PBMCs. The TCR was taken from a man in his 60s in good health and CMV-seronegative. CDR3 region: CASSLGTGVFADTQYF. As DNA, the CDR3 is TGTGCCAGCAGCTTGGGGACAGGGGTCTTCGCAGATACGCAGTATTTT.